The entry that follows covers one TCR beta chain sequence. Its matching antigen is unknown. Scientists isolated CD4+ T cells after an approximately ten-day culture period ended. SARS-CoV-2 infected the person between March and December 2020, as confirmed by PCR. As their vaccination, participants received two doses of either BNT162b2 or mRNA-1273. The data derive from a study of vaccination effects on CD4 cells after COVID-19. Study-wide background: Prior to sequencing, the ViraFEST assay stimulated PBMC with viral peptide pools, which expanded the antigen-specific CD4+ T cells.

Sequencing used immunoSEQ multiplex PCR; TCRdb keeps in-frame clones, though not all of them. Of about 50,000 clones in the sample, about 70% were seen once. Trimming pared 2 bases from V and 2 bases from J, leaving 9 bases between. Looked up from germline, CDR1 is SGDLS and CDR2 is YYNGEE. The CDR3 extends over 14 amino acids. The sequenced sample was CD4+ T cells from PBMCs cultured without peptide, obtained after COVID-19 vaccination. The receptor was derived from a human donor who had a prior SARS-CoV-2 infection. The chain is built from TRBV9 and TRBJ2-3, with D perhaps matching TRBD1 (5 bases). CDR3 protein: CASSVDTDTDTQYF. The CDR3 bases are TGTGCCAGCAGCGTGGACACTGACACAGATACGCAGTATTTT.